This T cell receptor beta chain was obtained from a study of blood T cell repertoires in COVID-19. Overall study: In each case, the material was cDNA or gDNA derived from T cells, B-cell-depleted T cells, or PBMCs.

Sequencing used immunoSEQ multiplex PCR; TCRdb keeps in-frame clones, though not all of them. The table has some 250,000 clones, approximately 86% seen once. With V trimmed by 4 bases and J by 4 bases, 6 bases remained unmatched. There are 17 residues in the CDR3. Germline V gene sequence: CDR1 MGHRA, CDR2 YSYEKL. This chain connects TRBV4-1 to TRBJ2-1, with 14 bases identical to TRBD2. The sequenced sample was PBMCs or T cells enriched from blood (not recorded which). The source of this sequence is a woman aged 35 to 49 with acute COVID-19. In DNA, the CDR3 is TGCGCCAGCAGCCTGTCCGGGACTAGCGGGGGTTACAATGAGCAGTTCTTC. Its protein is CASSLSGTSGGYNEQFF.